The 19 T cell receptor beta chains in this list originate from one sample, sequenced in a study of T cell responses to AZD1222 COVID-19 vaccine. Some clones are missing from TCRdb's copy, which holds only in-frame ones; the method was immunoSEQ multiplex PCR. The table shows under 90,000 clones, with about four fifths occurring only once. The sequencing used peripheral blood, collected 28 days after the second AZD1222 dose. All receptors come from an adult who received the AZD1222 COVID-19 vaccine.

The rearrangement uses TRBV2 and TRBJ1-2, with D unresolved. Germline CDR1 is SNHLY and CDR2 is FYNNEI. V lost 0 bases and J lost 0, with 8 bases in between. The CDR3 covers 15 residues. The CDR3 nucleotides are TGTGCCAGCAGTGAAGCGAACAGCCCTAACTATGGCTACACCTTC. Translation gives CASSEANSPNYGYTF.

CDR3 region: CASSVSGITSYEQYF. The CDR3 DNA is TGTGCCAGTTCGGTTAGCGGGATAACTTCCTACGAGCAGTACTTC. This sequence joins TRBV28 and TRBJ2-7, with 8 bases fitting TRBD2. The CDR3 extends over 15 amino acids. V was pared by 9 bases and J by 1 base, with 11 bases of the junction left unmatched. CDR1 MDHEN and CDR2 SYDVKM come from the germline V gene.

The rearrangement joins TRBV28 to TRBJ1-6; the D is unclear. Trimming took off 5 bases at V and 7 bases at J, with 3 bases between the two ends. Per germline, CDR1 MDHEN and CDR2 SYDVKM. CDR3 length: 11 residues. The DNA of the CDR3 is TGTGCCAGCAGTGGGAATTCACCCCTCCACTTT. Encoded protein: CASSGNSPLHF.

V usage is TRBV5-6 and J usage is TRBJ1-2, with D tentatively TRBD1 (5 bases). Per germline, CDR1 SGHDT and CDR2 YYEEEE. The CDR3 is 15 amino acids. The V gene lost 4 bases and the J gene lost 8 bases, with 21 bases spanning the gap. Written as DNA, the CDR3 is TGTGCCAGCAGCCACCGGGGCCGGGGGAATCGGGGCTACACCTTC. Translation gives CASSHRGRGNRGYTF.

The chain is built from TRBV6-5 and TRBJ2-7, with D tentatively TRBD1 (7 bases). The germline V gene encodes CDR1 MNHEY and CDR2 SVGAGI. The CDR3 loop spans 15 amino acids. V lost 4 bases and J 2 bases, leaving 15 bases between the germline ends. For the CDR3, the DNA is TGTGCCAGCAGTTCCCCACAGGGGAGGACCTACGAGCAGTACTTC. It translates to CASSSPQGRTYEQYF.

The chain joins TRBV30 to TRBJ2-7; 11 bases agree with TRBD1. Germline trimming cut 3 bases from V and 3 bases from J; bases unmatched to any gene: 1. Germline assignment: CDR1 GTSNPN and CDR2 SVGIG (reference sequence). The CDR3 has 13 residues. CDR3 sequence: CAWSGTGGYEQYF. The CDR3 DNA is TGTGCCTGGAGCGGGACAGGGGGCTACGAGCAGTACTTC.

The rearrangement joins TRBV5-6 to TRBJ1-5; D remains ambiguous. The CDR3 contains 13 residues. Trimming removed 2 bases at V and 4 bases at J, with 7 bases between. Germline V gene sequence: CDR1 SGHDT, CDR2 YYEEEE. The CDR3 nucleotides are TGTGCCAGCAGCTTTTCCACGAATCAGCCCCAGCATTTT. It yields the protein CASSFSTNQPQHF. Full variable domain (remainder filled in from reference TRBV5-6 and TRBJ1-5): DAGVTQSPTHLIKTRGQQVTLRCSPKSGHDTVSWYQQALGQGPQFIFQYYEEEERQRGNFPDRFSGHQFPNYSSELNVNALLLGDSALYLCASSFSTNQPQHFGDGTRLSIL.

This clone was seen a few times. This chain connects TRBV7-2 to TRBJ2-7; no firm D call. Germline lookup yields CDR1 SGHTA and CDR2 FQGNSA. This CDR3 has 14 residues. V lost 2 bases and J 0 bases, leaving 8 bases between the germline ends. The CDR3 DNA is TGTGCCAGCAGCTTACCCTACCTCTCCTACGAGCAGTACTTC. Residues: CASSLPYLSYEQYF.

The chain joins TRBV28 to TRBJ1-1, with D unresolved. Trimming left V 5 bases short and J 0 bases short, with 22 bases between. Germline-derived CDR1 and CDR2 are MDHEN and SYDVKM. The CDR3 has 18 residues. The CDR3 loop is CASSPPGPRLLLNTEAFF. The CDR3 coding sequence is TGTGCCAGCAGTCCCCCGGGTCCCAGACTGCTATTGAACACTGAAGCTTTCTTT.

The chain uses TRBV28 and TRBJ1-2; D is undetermined. The germline V and J ends were trimmed by 4 bases and 3 bases, with 6 bases remaining between them. Germline V gene lookup returns CDR1 MDHEN and CDR2 SYDVKM. There are 12 residues in the CDR3. CDR3 coding DNA: TGTGCCAGCAGTTCCATTGACTATGGCTACACCTTC. It specifies CASSSIDYGYTF.

The DNA for the CDR3 is TGTGCCAGCAGCTCCGCGGGGGGGAAGCAAGAGACCCAGTACTTC. This sequence encodes CASSSAGGKQETQYF. This chain uses TRBV7-9 with TRBJ2-5; 9 bases map to TRBD2. The germline CDR1 and CDR2 sequences are SEHNR and FQNEAQ (reference sequence). Trimming took 4 bases from V and 2 from J; bases not matched to a gene: 5. This CDR3 is built from 15 residues.

This clone was counted a single time. This specimen includes other DNA sequences encoding the same CDR3. This chain connects TRBV30 to TRBJ2-7; 9 nucleotides match TRBD1. The V segment lost 0 bases and the J segment 2 bases; nucleotides outside the gene matches: 5. This CDR3 has 15 residues. Germline-derived CDR1 and CDR2 are GTSNPN and SVGIG (reference sequence). CDR3: CAWSVGGTGPYEQYF. The CDR3 DNA is TGTGCCTGGAGTGTAGGGGGGACAGGGCCCTACGAGCAGTACTTC.

The chain uses TRBV5-8 and TRBJ1-3; D unclear. This CDR3 is 14 amino acids long. From germline, CDR1 is SGHTS and CDR2 YDEGEE. The ends were cut back, 4 bases at V and 0 bases at J, with 8 bases in the middle. The CDR3 reads CASSPVDSGNTIYF. In DNA form, the CDR3 reads TGTGCCAGCAGCCCTGTAGACTCTGGAAACACCATATATTTT.

This chain joins TRBV27 and TRBJ2-3, with TRBD2 matching 16 bases. This CDR3 spans 19 amino acids. The ends lost 8 bases at V and 0 bases at J; junction bases unmatched: 11. Per the germline V gene, CDR1 is MNHEY and CDR2 is SMNVEV (reference sequence). As DNA, the CDR3 is TGTGCCAGCGAGCCGGGACTAGCGGGAGGGCGGCATAGCACAGATACGCAGTATTTT. This gives the protein CASEPGLAGGRHSTDTQYF.

The chain is built from TRBV2 and TRBJ1-4; 7 nucleotides align to TRBD1. The CDR3 extends over 14 amino acids. Germline-derived CDR1 and CDR2 are SNHLY and FYNNEI. V trimming: 6 bases; J trimming: 6 bases; junction bases outside the gene matches: 7. CDR3 nucleotides: TGTGCCAGCAGCCCCCTAGGACAGGATGAAAAACTGTTTTTT. Its protein product is CASSPLGQDEKLFF.

This clone was seen a handful of times. The chain is built from TRBV5-1 and TRBJ2-5; 8 bases match TRBD1. V lost 4 bases and J lost 5; bases outside the gene matches: 13. CDR1 is SGHRS and CDR2 is YFSETQ in the germline V gene. This CDR3 has 16 residues. CDR3 nucleotides: TGCGCCAGCAGCGTCGGACAGGGACCACTCGTGGAGACCCAGTACTTC. This encodes CASSVGQGPLVETQYF.

The chain recombines TRBV7-2 with TRBJ1-5; a weak D match, TRBD1 (5 bases). Germline lookup yields CDR1 SGHTA and CDR2 FQGNSA. The CDR3 length is 16 residues. V lost 5 bases and J 3 bases, leaving 17 bases between the germline ends. CDR3 loop: CASSPWGVGLNQPQHF. The CDR3 DNA follows: TGTGCCAGCAGCCCGTGGGGGGTAGGGCTCAATCAGCCCCAGCATTTT.

The CDR3 DNA is TGTGCCAGCAGCTTAGATCGAGGGACACGGGAGCAGTTCTTC. The encoded protein is CASSLDRGTREQFF. This sequence joins TRBV11-2 and TRBJ2-1; maybe TRBD1 (6 bases). CDR1 and CDR2 (germline): SGHAT, FQNNGV. Deletions cut 0 bases from V and 10 bases from J, with 13 bases between. This CDR3 region has 14 residues.

The CDR3 DNA follows: TGTGCCAGCAGCTTGAATCAGGGGCCCAGCCAGCCCCAGCATTTT. Protein: CASSLNQGPSQPQHF. J is TRBJ1-5 and V is TRBV7-8, with a tentative D call TRBD1 (6 bases). The CDR3 has 15 amino acids. V was clipped by 3 bases and J by 7 bases, with 16 bases between them. From germline, CDR1 is SGHVS and CDR2 FQNEAQ.